This T cell receptor (beta chain) was profiled in a study of blood T cells in healthy people across ages. Regarding the study as a whole: For the donors, CMV status was unknown and possibly confounded expanded clonotype changes.

Combining a sample-barcoded 5' primer with a J-beta primer mix, a second PCR ran for about 6 to 12 cycles. Each TCR beta cDNA got a 12-nucleotide random molecular identifier. TCRdb passed the 5' RACE reads through MiXCR, listing each CDR3 protein once. The table lists around 1,500,000 distinct CDR3 sequences, under 30% of them singletons. In regard to this clonotype: Its matching antigen is unknown. One end of the junction is discordant with germline, which a read error may explain.

This TCR was sampled from a woman in her 30s in good health. The sample comprised blood.

CDR3 bases: TGCGCCACCTTACTGAAGACTGAAGCTTTCTTT. Residues: CATLLKTEAFF. This sequence joins TRBV5-1 and TRBJ1-1, with D hard to call. From germline, CDR1 is SGHRS and CDR2 YFSETQ. The CDR3 has 11 residues.